One sample yielded the 14 T cell receptor beta chains listed below, sequenced in a study of regulatory T cells in long-lasting Graves disease. Arm-PCR with iRepertoire HTBI primers amplified the CDR3 regions for these TCR beta libraries. TCRdb analysed the multiplex PCR reads with MiXCR anew, one entry per CDR3 protein. Among some 450,000 distinct CDR3 sequences, less than 25% were seen once, and the ten largest hold 26%. Time point reported: persistent/refractory GD, antithyroid drugs over 5 years with positive TRAb. Construction of the TCR library relied on RNA isolated from PBMCs. Sequencing used peripheral blood mononuclear cells (PBMCs), obtained when the disease was refractory, from a patient treated with antithyroid drugs. These TCRs come from a female donor with Graves disease.

A word on this clonotype: This sequence may be a read error, since a much larger clone differs from it by one base. The rearrangement uses TRBV12-3 or TRBV12-4 and TRBJ1-2; TRBD1 might be the D (6 bases). This CDR3 has 15 residues. The V and J ends lost 2 bases and 3 bases respectively, with 13 bases between them. The CDR3, as DNA: TGTGCCAGCAGTTTACCGACAGGACGTTACTATGGCTACACCTTC. Amino acid sequence: CASSLPTGRYYGYTF.

This chain joins TRBV7-9 and TRBJ1-1; D not resolved. Per germline, CDR1 SEHNR and CDR2 FQNEAQ (reference sequence). The CDR3 spans 14 residues. Trimming shortened V by 6 bases and J by 8 bases, and 19 bases separated the two germline ends. The CDR3 loop reads CASSQGFISREAFF. CDR3 bases: TGTGCCAGCAGTCAAGGGTTCATCTCCAGGGAAGCTTTCTTT.

This clonotype has at least ten counts. V and J are TRBV5-1 and TRBJ2-7, with D hard to call. V dropped 0 bases and J dropped 2 bases, with 15 bases sitting between them. Germline CDR1 reads SGHRS; CDR2 reads YFSETQ. The length of the CDR3 is 16 residues. Written as DNA, the CDR3 is TGCGCCAGCAGCTTGGCCAAGGATTCCCAAGCCTACGAGCAGTACTTC. This encodes CASSLAKDSQAYEQYF. Filled out from reference TRBV5-1 and TRBJ2-7, the complete variable domain reads KAGVTQTPRYLIKTRGQQVTLSCSPISGHRSVSWYQQTPGQGLQFLFEYFSETQRNKGNFPGRFSGRQFSNSRSEMNVSTLELGDSALYLCASSLAKDSQAYEQYFGPGTRLTVT.

The sample holds one count of this clonotype. V is TRBV9 and J is TRBJ2-5; maybe TRBD1 (5 bases). V was shortened by 2 bases and J by 1 base, with 9 bases between the two germline ends. Germline loops: CDR1 SGDLS, CDR2 YYNGEE. This CDR3 is 14 amino acids long. The CDR3 bases are TGTGCCAGCAGCGTGGCAAGGGGCCAAGAGACCCAGTACTTC. Its translation: CASSVARGQETQYF.

The gene calls are TRBV14 and TRBJ2-7; D is unclear. The V gene lost 4 bases and the J gene lost 3 bases, with 13 bases spanning the gap. In germline, CDR1 is SGHDN, CDR2 FVKESK. This CDR3 region has 14 residues. This CDR3 reads CASSPGAAHYEQYF. The CDR3 DNA sequence: TGTGCCAGCAGCCCGGGCGCCGCTCACTACGAGCAGTACTTC.

This clonotype was observed a handful of times. The V gene is TRBV18, the J gene TRBJ2-7; no clear D gene. This CDR3 is 14 amino acids long. The germline V gene encodes CDR1 KGHSH and CDR2 LQKENI. V gave up 1 base and J gave up 1 base, with 8 bases separating them. Here the CDR3 reads CASSPQSESYEQYF. The DNA of the CDR3 is TGTGCCAGCTCACCACAGAGTGAGTCCTACGAGCAGTACTTC.

There are a few counts of this clonotype. The J gene is TRBJ2-7, the V gene TRBV10-3, with a tentative D call TRBD2 (6 bases). CDR1 and CDR2 from the germline V gene are ENHRY and SYGVKD. This CDR3 is built from 14 residues. V lost 6 bases and J 3 bases, leaving 15 bases between the germline ends. The CDR3 sequence is CAIRGRDPIYEQYF. In nucleotides, the CDR3 is TGTGCCATCAGGGGGCGGGACCCTATCTACGAGCAGTACTTC.

CDR3 in DNA: TGTGCCAGCAGCCCCGTTAGGTTGGGGGAGCTGTTTTTT. This sequence encodes CASSPVRLGELFF. The chain employs TRBV7-2 and TRBJ2-2; D is unclear. V shed 5 bases and J shed 8 bases, with 12 bases lying between them. Germline CDR1 reads SGHTA; CDR2 reads FQGNSA. The CDR3 has 13 amino acids.

In DNA, the CDR3 is TGCAGCGTTACAAAAATTACCGGGACTATTAAAAACATTCAGTACTTC. Residues: CSVTKITGTIKNIQYF. The V gene is TRBV29-1, the J gene TRBJ2-4, with 7 positions matching TRBD2. Looked up from germline, CDR1 is SQVTM and CDR2 is ANQGSEA. The CDR3 runs to 16 residues. With V trimmed by 5 bases and J by 4 bases, 14 bases remained unmatched.

The CDR3 DNA reads TGTGCCAGCAGCCCCATGATGTCAGGGACCCTAAATAGCAATCAGCCCCAGCATTTT. This sequence encodes CASSPMMSGTLNSNQPQHF. This chain uses TRBV14 with TRBJ1-5; TRBD1 might be the D (5 bases). V lost 4 bases to trimming and J lost 0 bases, with 22 bases between them. Germline V gives CDR1 SGHDN, CDR2 FVKESK. This CDR3 region has 19 residues. Variable domain in full (rest from reference TRBV14 and TRBJ1-5): EAGVTQFPSHSVIEKGQTVTLRCDPISGHDNLYWYRRVMGKEIKFLLHFVKESKQDESGMPNNRFLAERTGGTYSTLKVQPAELEDSGVYFCASSPMMSGTLNSNQPQHFGDGTRLSIL.

This clonotype was observed at least ten times. The CDR3: CATRGRVDGEQYF. For the CDR3, the DNA is TGTGCCACCCGCGGGAGGGTAGATGGCGAGCAGTACTTC. The chain has TRBV24-1 and TRBJ2-7, with 9 bases lining up with TRBD2. Germline CDR1 and CDR2: KGHDR and SFDVKD. The junction had 8 bases not matched to a gene; V was cut back by 9 bases and J by 6 bases. The CDR3 has 13 amino acids.

This clonotype was recorded many times. This chain uses TRBV27 with TRBJ1-1, with a possible D match to TRBD1 (6 bases). CDR1 MNHEY and CDR2 SMNVEV come from the germline V gene (reference sequence). Deletions cut 2 bases from V and 11 bases from J, with 12 bases between. The length of the CDR3 is 12 residues. CDR3 residues: CASSLAGGDAFF. The CDR3, as DNA: TGTGCCAGCAGTTTAGCGGGGGGCGATGCTTTCTTT.

Only a few counts were recorded for this clonotype. V gene TRBV20-1 combines with J gene TRBJ2-7, with 15 bases aligning to TRBD2. Germline V gene sequence: CDR1 DFQATT, CDR2 SNEGSKA (reference sequence). J lost 0 bases, V lost 3 bases, and 9 bases had no gene match. This CDR3 has 18 amino acids. CDR3 in DNA: TGCAGTGCTAGTGGTGGGACTAGCGGGAGGCTATTCTCCTACGAGCAGTACTTC. Its translation: CSASGGTSGRLFSYEQYF.

CDR3 sequence (DNA): TGTGCCACCGAAGCAATAGGGACAGGGGCCTACGAGCAGTACTTC. This translates into CATEAIGTGAYEQYF. This chain uses TRBV6-2 or TRBV6-3 with TRBJ2-7; 10 bases align to TRBD1. There are 15 residues in the CDR3. Germline V gives CDR1 MNHEY, CDR2 SVGEGT. The trim removed 10 bases at V and 2 bases at J, leaving 11 bases unmatched.